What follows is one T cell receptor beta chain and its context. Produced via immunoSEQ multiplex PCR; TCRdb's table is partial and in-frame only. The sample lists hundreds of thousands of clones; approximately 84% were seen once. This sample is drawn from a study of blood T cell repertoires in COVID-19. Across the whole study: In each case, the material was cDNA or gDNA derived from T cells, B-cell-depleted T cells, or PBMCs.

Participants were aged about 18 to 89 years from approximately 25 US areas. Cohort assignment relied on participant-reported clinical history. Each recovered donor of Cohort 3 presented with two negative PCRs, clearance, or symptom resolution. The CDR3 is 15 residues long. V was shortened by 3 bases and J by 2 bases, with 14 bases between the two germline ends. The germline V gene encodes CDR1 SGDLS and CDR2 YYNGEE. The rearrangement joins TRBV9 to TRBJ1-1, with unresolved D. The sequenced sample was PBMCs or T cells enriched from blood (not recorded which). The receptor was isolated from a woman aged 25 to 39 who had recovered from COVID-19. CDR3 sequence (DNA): TGTGCCAGCAGCGCCCTACCAGGAGGTAACACTGAAGCTTTCTTT. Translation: CASSALPGGNTEAFF.